This T cell receptor beta chain is from a study of T-cell reconstitution after alpha-beta-depleted transplantation in children. General study findings and limits: Roughly two months post-transplant, alpha-beta T cells reportedly originated from several hundred graft clones that had expanded. When one year had passed after transplant, most T-cell counts and diversity came from newly produced T cells. After transplant, high TCRbeta diversity at day 60 in some patients arose from surviving recipient T cells and thymic progenitors.

This clonotype was counted many times. Its antigen is as yet unknown. The CDR3 loop spans 16 amino acids. Trimming stripped 2 bases from V and 5 bases from J, with 17 bases between. Per the germline V gene, CDR1 is MNHEY and CDR2 is SVGAGI. Unique molecular identifiers were incorporated into the prepared TCRbeta library. Each CDR3 protein gets one entry after TCRdb re-called the PCR reads with MiXCR. Found here are over 200,000 distinct CDR3 sequences, under 13% of them singletons; the top ten hold 28%. This TCR was recovered from a child less than two years old with acute myeloid leukemia, due to receive a stem cell transplant. This chain joins TRBV6-5 and TRBJ2-3, with no clear D. The input for sequencing was PBMCs, taken before TCRalphabeta/CD19-depleted stem cell transplant. CDR3 nucleotide sequence: TGTGCCAGCAGTTACCAACTGCTGGGATGGGGAGATACGCAGTATTTT. Translating it yields CASSYQLLGWGDTQYF.